This TCR beta chain was captured in a study of Graves' ophthalmopathy and Graves' hyperthyroidism. Study-level results: From stable hyperthyroidism, ophthalmopathy was separated by a 13-signature model with about 88% sensitivity and over 70% specificity. The model predicted progression of ophthalmopathy with a sensitivity of roughly 70%, and its specificity was less than 85%. The authors also found most expanded thyroid clonotypes above 0.001 frequency in blood.

Excluded were patients with other autoimmune diseases, uncontrolled infections, pregnancy or lactation. CDR3 length: 14 residues. Trimming stripped 8 bases from V and 5 bases from J, with 18 bases between. Germline loops: CDR1 SEHNR, CDR2 FQNEAQ (reference sequence). Comment on this clonotype: Its antigen is not known.

TCR beta CDR3 amplification used RNA transcripts. Scientists carried out first-round RT-PCR using HTBI primers and then a second-round multiplex PCR. Using its own MiXCR run on the multiplex PCR reads, TCRdb lists one record per CDR3 protein. The data hold 650,000 to 900,000 distinct CDR3 sequences, with 40% observed a single time. The chain joins TRBV7-9 to TRBJ1-2; D uncertain. This TCR derives from an adult man with Graves' ophthalmopathy. Sample: peripheral blood. CDR3 protein: CASSPGVGVYGYTF. The DNA of the CDR3 is TGTGCCAGCTCTCCCGGAGTGGGCGTTTATGGCTACACCTTC.